The present entry profiles one T cell receptor beta chain with its context. Produced via immunoSEQ multiplex PCR; TCRdb's table is partial and in-frame only. The data hold some 19,000 clones, with 80% to 90% observed a single time. The entry originates in a study of T cell changes during pregnancy in multiple sclerosis. The CDR3 has 15 amino acids. The J segment lost 4 bases and the V segment lost 5 bases, leaving 11 bases of the junction unmatched. CDR1 and CDR2 (germline): GTSNPN, SVGIG (reference sequence). The V gene is TRBV30, the J gene TRBJ2-5, with TRBD1 matching 9 bases. This clonotype was sampled from a female donor in good health, enrolled as a control in a pregnancy study. This material consisted of CD8+ T cells from peripheral blood mononuclear cells, taken after pregnancy. The CDR3 DNA is TGTGCCTGGGGACCCCCCGACAGGGGGGCAGAGACCCAGTACTTC. Its translation is CAWGPPDRGAETQYF.